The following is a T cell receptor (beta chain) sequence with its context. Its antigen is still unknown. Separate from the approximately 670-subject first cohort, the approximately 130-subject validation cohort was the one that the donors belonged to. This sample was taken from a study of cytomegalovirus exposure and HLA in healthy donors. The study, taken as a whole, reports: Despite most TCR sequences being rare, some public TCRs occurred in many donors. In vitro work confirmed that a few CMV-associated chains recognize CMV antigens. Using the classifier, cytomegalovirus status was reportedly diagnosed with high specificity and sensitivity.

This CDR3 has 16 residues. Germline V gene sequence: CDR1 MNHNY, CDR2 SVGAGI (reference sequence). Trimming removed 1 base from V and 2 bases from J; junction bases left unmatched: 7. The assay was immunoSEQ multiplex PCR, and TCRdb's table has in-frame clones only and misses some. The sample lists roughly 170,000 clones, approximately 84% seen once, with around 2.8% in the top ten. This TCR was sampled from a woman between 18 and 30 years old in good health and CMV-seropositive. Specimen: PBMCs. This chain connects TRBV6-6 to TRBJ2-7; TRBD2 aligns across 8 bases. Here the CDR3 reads CASSYFPGGGAYEQYF. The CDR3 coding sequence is TGTGCCAGCAGTTACTTCCCCGGGGGGGGTGCCTACGAGCAGTACTTC.